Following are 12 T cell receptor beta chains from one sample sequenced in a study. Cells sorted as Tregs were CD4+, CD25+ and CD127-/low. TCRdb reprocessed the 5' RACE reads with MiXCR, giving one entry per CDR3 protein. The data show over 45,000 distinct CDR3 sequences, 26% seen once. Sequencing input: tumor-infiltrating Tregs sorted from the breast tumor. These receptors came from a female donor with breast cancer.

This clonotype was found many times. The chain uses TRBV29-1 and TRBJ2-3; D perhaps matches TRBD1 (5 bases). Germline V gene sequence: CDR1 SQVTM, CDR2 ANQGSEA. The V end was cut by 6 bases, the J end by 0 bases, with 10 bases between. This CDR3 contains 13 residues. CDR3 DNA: TGCAGCGTCGACAGTCATAGCACAGATACGCAGTATTTT. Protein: CSVDSHSTDTQYF.

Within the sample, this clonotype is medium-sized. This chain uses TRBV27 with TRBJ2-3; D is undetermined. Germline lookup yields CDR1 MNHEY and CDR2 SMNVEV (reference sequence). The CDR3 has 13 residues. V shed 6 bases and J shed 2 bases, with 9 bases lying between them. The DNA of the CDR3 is TGTGCCAGCAGGCGCCCAAACACAGATACGCAGTATTTT. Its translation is CASRRPNTDTQYF.

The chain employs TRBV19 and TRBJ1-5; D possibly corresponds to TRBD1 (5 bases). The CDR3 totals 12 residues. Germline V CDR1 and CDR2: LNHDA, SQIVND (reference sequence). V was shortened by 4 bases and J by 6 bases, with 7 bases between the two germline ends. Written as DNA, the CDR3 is TGTGCCAGTAGTAGGGACGCTCAGCCCCAGCATTTT. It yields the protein CASSRDAQPQHF.

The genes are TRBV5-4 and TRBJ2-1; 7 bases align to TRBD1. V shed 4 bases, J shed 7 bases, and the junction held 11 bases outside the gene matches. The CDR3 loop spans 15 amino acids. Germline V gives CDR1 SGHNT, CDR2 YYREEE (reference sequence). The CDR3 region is CASSLRTGESNEQFF. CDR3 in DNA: TGTGCCAGCAGCCTCCGGACAGGAGAGTCAAATGAGCAGTTCTTC.

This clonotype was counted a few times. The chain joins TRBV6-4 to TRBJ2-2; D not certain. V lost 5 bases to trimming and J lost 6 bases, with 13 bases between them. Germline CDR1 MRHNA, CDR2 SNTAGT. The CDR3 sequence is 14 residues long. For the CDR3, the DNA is TGTGCCAGCAGTCTTCAATTAGGGTCCGGGGAGCTGTTTTTT. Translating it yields CASSLQLGSGELFF.

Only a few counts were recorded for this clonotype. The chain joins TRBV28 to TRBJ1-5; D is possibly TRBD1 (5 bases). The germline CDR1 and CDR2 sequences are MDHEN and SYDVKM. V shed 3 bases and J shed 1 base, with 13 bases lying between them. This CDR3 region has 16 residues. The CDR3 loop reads CASSFTLGGSNQPQHF. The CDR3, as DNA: TGTGCCAGCAGTTTTACCTTGGGGGGGAGCAATCAGCCCCAGCATTTT.

This CDR3 is CASSYSNRGGTIGAFF. CDR3 in DNA: TGTGCCAGCAGTTACTCGAATAGGGGGGGAACCATCGGAGCTTTCTTT. The rearrangement uses TRBV6-5 and TRBJ1-1; TRBD1 is a possible D gene (6 bases). V was cut by 0 bases and J by 10 bases, with 21 bases left in between. This CDR3 region has 16 residues. Germline CDR1 and CDR2: MNHEY and SVGAGI.

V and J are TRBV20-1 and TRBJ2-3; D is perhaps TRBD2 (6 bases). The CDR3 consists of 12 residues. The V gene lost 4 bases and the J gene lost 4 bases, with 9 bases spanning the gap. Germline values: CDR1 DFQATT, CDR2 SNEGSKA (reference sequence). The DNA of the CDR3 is TGCAGTGCTAACGGAGGGCCAGATACGCAGTATTTT. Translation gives CSANGGPDTQYF.

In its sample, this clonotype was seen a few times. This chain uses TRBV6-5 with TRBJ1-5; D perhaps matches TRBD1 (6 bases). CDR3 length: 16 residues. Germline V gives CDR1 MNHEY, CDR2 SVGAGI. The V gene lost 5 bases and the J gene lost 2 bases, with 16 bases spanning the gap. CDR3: CASSHRQAWGNQPQHF. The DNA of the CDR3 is TGTGCCAGCAGTCACAGACAGGCTTGGGGCAATCAGCCCCAGCATTTT.

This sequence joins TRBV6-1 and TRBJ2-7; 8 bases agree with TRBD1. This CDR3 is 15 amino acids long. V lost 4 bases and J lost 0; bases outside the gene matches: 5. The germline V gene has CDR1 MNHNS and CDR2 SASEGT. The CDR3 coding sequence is TGTGCCAGCAGTGTCCGACAGGGGAGCTCCTACGAGCAGTACTTC. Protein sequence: CASSVRQGSSYEQYF.

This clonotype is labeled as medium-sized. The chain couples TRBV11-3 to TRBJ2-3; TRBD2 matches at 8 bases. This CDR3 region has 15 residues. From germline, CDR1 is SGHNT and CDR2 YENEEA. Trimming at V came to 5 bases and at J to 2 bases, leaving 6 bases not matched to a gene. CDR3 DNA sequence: TGTGCCAGCAGCCCGGGCGGGGGGCCCACAGATACGCAGTATTTT. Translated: CASSPGGGPTDTQYF.

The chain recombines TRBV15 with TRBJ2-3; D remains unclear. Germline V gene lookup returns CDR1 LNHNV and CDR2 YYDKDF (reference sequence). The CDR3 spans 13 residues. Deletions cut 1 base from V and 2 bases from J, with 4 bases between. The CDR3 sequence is CATSRGNTDTQYF. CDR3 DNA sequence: TGTGCCACCAGCAGAGGTAACACAGATACGCAGTATTTT.